The 17 T cell receptor beta chains reported below all come from one sample, sequenced in a study of blood T cell repertoires in COVID-19. Here immunoSEQ multiplex PCR was the method, and the copy in TCRdb shows in-frame clones only, minus some. The data show fewer than 200,000 clones, roughly 87% seen once. Sequencing was done on a sample of peripheral blood. These receptors all come from a man aged 18 to 29 who had recovered from COVID-19.

The gene calls are TRBV28 and TRBJ1-2; a weak D match, TRBD1 (6 bases). The CDR3 runs to 15 residues. Germline assignment: CDR1 MDHEN and CDR2 SYDVKM. Trimming pared 3 bases from V and 4 bases from J, leaving 15 bases between. The DNA of the CDR3 is TGTGCCAGCAGTTTTAGGACCACAGGGATCTATGGCTACACCTTC. It codes for CASSFRTTGIYGYTF.

This chain links TRBV7-8 with TRBJ2-1, with D unresolved. This CDR3 spans 12 amino acids. Trimming shortened V by 3 bases and J by 8 bases, and 8 bases separated the two germline ends. Germline V gives CDR1 SGHVS, CDR2 FQNEAQ. The CDR3 DNA is TGTGCCAGCAGCTTTTCTAGTCATGAGCAGTTCTTC. This gives the protein CASSFSSHEQFF.

CDR3 protein: CASNNKQGTYEQYF. CDR3 bases: TGTGCCAGCAATAATAAACAGGGGACCTACGAGCAGTACTTC. The V and J genes are TRBV6-5 and TRBJ2-7, with 7 bases fitting TRBD1. V was pared by 7 bases and J by 2 bases, with 8 bases of the junction left unmatched. CDR1 is MNHEY, CDR2 SVGAGI, per germline. The CDR3 runs 14 residues.

The V and J genes are TRBV6-5 and TRBJ2-3; no clear D. The V end was cut by 5 bases, the J end by 1 base, with 7 bases between. Germline-derived CDR1 and CDR2 are MNHEY and SVGAGI. The CDR3 has 13 residues. The DNA for the CDR3 is TGTGCCAGCAGTCCCCGTGGCACAGATACGCAGTATTTT. As protein: CASSPRGTDTQYF.

The sample holds one count of this clone. The V and J genes are TRBV28 and TRBJ1-2, with a weak D call TRBD1 (5 bases). Trimming shortened V by 2 bases and J by 8 bases, and 9 bases separated the two germline ends. This CDR3 has 12 residues. Germline values: CDR1 MDHEN, CDR2 SYDVKM. The CDR3 bases are TGTGCCAGCAGTTTACAGGGTTGGGGCTACACCTTC. It encodes CASSLQGWGYTF.

V and J are TRBV19 and TRBJ1-3, with D possibly matching TRBD1 (5 bases). This CDR3 contains 15 residues. Germline V gene data show CDR1 as LNHDA and CDR2 as SQIVND (reference sequence). Trimming removed 5 bases from V and 0 bases from J, with 11 bases in between. This CDR3 reads CASSREGSSGNTIYF. The CDR3 nucleotides read TGTGCCAGTAGTCGGGAGGGGAGCTCTGGAAACACCATATATTTT.

The V call is TRBV11-2, the J call TRBJ2-7; D call uncertain. This CDR3 is 14 amino acids long. The V end lost 0 bases, the J end lost 3 bases, and 9 bases lay between the germline ends. CDR1 SGHAT and CDR2 FQNNGV come from the germline V gene. This CDR3 reads CASSLDLGSYEQYF. For the CDR3, the DNA is TGTGCCAGCAGCTTAGATTTGGGCAGCTACGAGCAGTACTTC.

The chain links TRBV7-2 to TRBJ1-6; tentative D call: TRBD1 (5 bases). V was clipped by 3 bases and J by 5 bases, with 11 bases between them. CDR3 length: 15 amino acids. Germline CDR1 and CDR2: SGHTA and FQGNSA. As DNA, the CDR3 is TGTGCCAGCAGCTTTCTCTCACAGGATAATTCACCCCTCCACTTT. Its protein is CASSFLSQDNSPLHF.

This clone was detected once. The chain combines TRBV3-1 (or the pseudogene TRBV3-2) with TRBJ2-7; 7 bases match TRBD1. The V and J ends lost 5 bases and 6 bases, in that order; junction bases with no gene match: 7. This CDR3 is built from 13 residues. Germline V gives CDR1 LGHDT, CDR2 YNNKEL (reference sequence). The chain's CDR3 is CASSRQGGGEQYF. The CDR3 region has the DNA TGTGCCAGCAGCAGACAGGGTGGAGGCGAGCAGTACTTC.

This clone came up once. V usage is TRBV20-1 and J usage is TRBJ2-7; D call uncertain. Trimming left V 5 bases short and J 6 bases short, with 11 bases between. The CDR3 has 11 residues. Germline loops: CDR1 DFQATT, CDR2 SNEGSKA (reference sequence). The CDR3 reads CSAEARFEQYF. The CDR3, as DNA: TGCAGTGCTGAGGCACGTTTCGAGCAGTACTTC.

In this sample, this clone turned up once. V and J are TRBV19 and TRBJ2-7; 8 positions agree with TRBD2. The CDR3 is 14 residues long. Trimming removed 5 bases from V and 6 bases from J; junction bases left unmatched: 9. Germline V CDR1 and CDR2: LNHDA, SQIVND (reference sequence). CDR3 nucleotides: TGTGCCAGTAGTTTCCGACAGGCGGGGGGCGAGCAGTACTTC. It encodes CASSFRQAGGEQYF.

The chain combines TRBV7-8 with TRBJ2-7, with 7 bases matching TRBD1. This CDR3 has 14 residues. V lost 8 bases, J lost 6 bases, and 13 bases stayed unmatched. CDR1 and CDR2 (germline): SGHVS, FQNEAQ. The CDR3 spells CASGLDRVFPEQYF. The CDR3 DNA sequence: TGTGCCAGCGGACTCGACAGGGTTTTTCCCGAGCAGTACTTC.

The chain employs TRBV18 and TRBJ2-7, with 7 bases identical to TRBD2. In germline, CDR1 is KGHSH, CDR2 LQKENI. The CDR3 contains 14 residues. The J segment lost 2 bases and the V segment lost 3 bases, leaving 4 bases of the junction unmatched. The CDR3 nucleotides read TGTGCCAGCTCACCTTCGGGAGGCGCCTACGAGCAGTACTTC. It is translated as CASSPSGGAYEQYF.

The chain is built from TRBV6-5 and TRBJ1-2; D unresolved. V gave up 8 bases and J gave up 7 bases, with 23 bases separating them. CDR3 size: 15 residues. Germline V gene data show CDR1 as MNHEY and CDR2 as SVGAGI. CDR3 amino acids: CASDLEGGLSGGYTF. The CDR3 DNA sequence: TGTGCCAGCGACTTAGAAGGCGGACTGAGCGGTGGCTACACCTTC.

As concerns this clone: Compared with germline, one end of the junction differs, possibly owing to a read error. The chain has TRBV29-1 and TRBJ1-1; D call uncertain. Germline V gene data show CDR1 as SQVTM and CDR2 as ANQGSEA. CDR3 length: 12 amino acids. CDR3 protein: CCVTVPNTEAFF. CDR3 in DNA: TGCTGCGTTACAGTTCCGAACACTGAAGCTTTCTTT.

V usage is TRBV6-5 and J usage is TRBJ2-6; D gene ambiguous. With 0 bases removed from V and 2 bases from J, the gap between germline ends came to 8 bases. In germline, CDR1 is MNHEY, CDR2 SVGAGI. This CDR3 is 16 amino acids long. The CDR3 DNA sequence: TGTGCCAGCAGTTACTCGTTGCGTGCTGGGGCCAACGTCCTGACTTTC. It encodes CASSYSLRAGANVLTF.

The J gene is TRBJ2-2, the V gene TRBV24-1; 8 nucleotides agree with TRBD1. V lost 4 bases and J lost 1; bases outside the gene matches: 4. The CDR3 runs to 16 residues. Germline V CDR1 and CDR2: KGHDR, SFDVKD. The CDR3 DNA sequence: TGTGCCACCAGTGACACCGGGACAGGGAACACCGGGGAGCTGTTTTTT. The encoded protein is CATSDTGTGNTGELFF.